One sample yielded the 19 T cell receptor beta chains listed below, sequenced in a study of T cells in Graves' hyperthyroidism and ophthalmopathy. RNA transcripts gave rise to amplified TCR beta CDR3 regions. TCR CDR3 regions were first amplified by RT-PCR with HTBI primers. Each CDR3 protein is one row after TCRdb ran MiXCR on the multiplex PCR reads. This sample has 400,000 to 500,000 distinct CDR3 sequences, with about 15% found just once. Sequenced sample: blood. These receptors were obtained from a young man with Graves' ophthalmopathy.

This clonotype was observed a few times. The chain links TRBV10-3 to TRBJ2-5; 7 positions agree with TRBD1. The CDR3 extends over 13 amino acids. V shed 6 bases and J 5 bases; nucleotides not matched to a gene: 6. The germline CDR1 and CDR2 sequences are ENHRY and SYGVKD. The CDR3 here is CAIRGEGAETQYF. Written as DNA, the CDR3 is TGTGCCATCAGGGGAGAGGGGGCCGAGACCCAGTACTTC.

Ten or more counts support this clonotype. The CDR3 reads CASSQDGASSYNEQFF. The CDR3 DNA follows: TGTGCCAGCAGCCAAGATGGAGCAAGCTCCTACAATGAGCAGTTCTTC. The chain couples TRBV3-1 to TRBJ2-1; no firm D call. Germline loops: CDR1 LGHDT, CDR2 YNNKEL (reference sequence). The CDR3 extends over 16 amino acids. V gave up 0 bases and J gave up 0 bases, with 9 bases separating them.

This clonotype was recorded many times. The genes are TRBV28 and TRBJ2-7, with a tentative D call TRBD2 (6 bases). There are 16 residues in the CDR3. The germline CDR1 and CDR2 sequences are MDHEN and SYDVKM. The germline V and J ends were trimmed by 3 bases and 3 bases, with 18 bases remaining between them. CDR3 nucleotides: TGTGCCAGCAGTTTCAAATACCGACTAGTGATCTACGAGCAGTACTTC. Translation: CASSFKYRLVIYEQYF.

This rearrangement joins TRBV20-1 to TRBJ2-3; D is perhaps TRBD2 (6 bases). V shed 6 bases and J shed 6 bases, with 19 bases lying between them. The CDR3 covers 14 residues. The V gene's germline CDR1 is DFQATT and CDR2 SNEGSKA (reference sequence). The CDR3 DNA reads TGCAGTGCCAAGATCCCCGCGGGGACGGATACGCAGTATTTT. Amino acid sequence: CSAKIPAGTDTQYF.

This clonotype was seen many times. V is TRBV6-5 and J is TRBJ2-5; D gene uncertain. V dropped 2 bases and J dropped 1 base, with 8 bases sitting between them. The CDR3 is 14 residues long. Germline V gives CDR1 MNHEY, CDR2 SVGAGI. CDR3 region: CASSYGWTQETQYF. The CDR3 DNA reads TGTGCCAGCAGTTACGGCTGGACCCAAGAGACCCAGTACTTC.

This clonotype was counted between two and nine times. This clone may be a read error of a much larger clone one base away. The chain uses TRBV7-9 and TRBJ1-1; 10 nucleotides line up with TRBD1. The CDR3 consists of 15 residues. V shed 4 bases and J 0 bases; nucleotides not matched to a gene: 2. CDR1 SEHNR and CDR2 FQNEAQ come from the germline V gene (reference sequence). The DNA of the CDR3 is TGTGCCAGCAGCTCTGGGACAGGGGTGAACACTGAAGCTTTCTTT. It translates to CASSSGTGVNTEAFF.

The chain is built from TRBV4-1 and TRBJ2-7; tentative D call: TRBD1 (6 bases). CDR1 is MGHRA and CDR2 is YSYEKL in the germline V gene. The CDR3 consists of 17 residues. With 3 bases removed from V and 1 base from J, the gap between germline ends came to 19 bases. The CDR3 reads CASSHGQQQVRSYEQYF. CDR3 DNA: TGCGCCAGCAGCCATGGACAGCAACAGGTGAGGTCCTACGAGCAGTACTTC.

This clonotype showed up many times. V and J are TRBV20-1 and TRBJ1-5; TRBD1 is a possible D gene (5 bases). Germline V gene data show CDR1 as DFQATT and CDR2 as SNEGSKA (reference sequence). V lost 0 bases and J 3 bases, leaving 15 bases between the germline ends. The CDR3 spans 16 residues. The CDR3 sequence: CSARDRSTASNQPQHF. CDR3 DNA: TGCAGTGCTAGAGACCGCTCGACAGCCTCCAATCAGCCCCAGCATTTT.

Many counts were recorded for this clonotype. This chain joins TRBV20-1 and TRBJ1-6; D gene unclear. Germline CDR1 reads DFQATT; CDR2 reads SNEGSKA (reference sequence). This CDR3 comprises 14 residues. Trimming shortened V by 5 bases and J by 12 bases, and 20 bases separated the two germline ends. The CDR3 loop reads CSAADPVVGGPLHF. CDR3 bases: TGCAGTGCTGCCGATCCGGTTGTTGGTGGACCCCTCCACTTT.

This clonotype has a handful of counts. The chain links TRBV10-3 to TRBJ2-2; 9 bases map to TRBD2. CDR3 length equals 16 residues. The V gene's germline CDR1 is ENHRY and CDR2 SYGVKD. The trim removed 3 bases at V and 4 bases at J, leaving 6 bases unmatched. The CDR3 coding sequence is TGTGCCATCAGTGACCCCCAAGCGGGAGGCACCGGGGAGCTGTTTTTT. It is translated as CAISDPQAGGTGELFF.

This clonotype was seen at least ten times. V gene TRBV30 combines with J gene TRBJ1-5; the D is unclear. V lost 0 bases to trimming and J lost 6 bases, with 12 bases between them. Germline lookup yields CDR1 GTSNPN and CDR2 SVGIG (reference sequence). The CDR3 runs to 14 residues. CDR3 sequence reads: CAWSVNVGLQPQHF. The CDR3 DNA follows: TGTGCCTGGAGTGTAAACGTAGGTCTTCAGCCCCAGCATTTT.

The table lists this clonotype with a few counts. This rearrangement joins TRBV27 to TRBJ2-5, with D perhaps TRBD1 (6 bases). V lost 6 bases to trimming and J lost 5 bases, with 19 bases between them. CDR3 length: 15 amino acids. Germline assignment: CDR1 MNHEY and CDR2 SMNVEV (reference sequence). CDR3 in amino acids: CASSLTDGRGETQYF. The CDR3 DNA is TGTGCCAGCAGCCTGACCGATGGTAGGGGGGAGACCCAGTACTTC.

V and J are TRBV19 and TRBJ2-7; tentatively, D is TRBD1 (5 bases). Germline lookup yields CDR1 LNHDA and CDR2 SQIVND (reference sequence). The CDR3 extends over 16 amino acids. The V and J ends lost 7 bases and 2 bases respectively, with 21 bases between them. CDR3 bases: TGTGCCAGTACCCCGGCAGGGCAGGGTGGGACCTACGAGCAGTACTTC. Translated: CASTPAGQGGTYEQYF.

This chain connects TRBV5-1 to TRBJ2-5; 8 bases match TRBD1. With 5 bases clipped from V and 5 bases from J, the junction kept 8 bases outside the gene matches. This CDR3 is built from 14 residues. CDR1 SGHRS and CDR2 YFSETQ come from the germline V gene. CDR3 loop: CASRSQGVAETQYF. CDR3 sequence (DNA): TGCGCCAGCAGGTCACAGGGGGTGGCGGAGACCCAGTACTTC.

This clonotype was found many times. This sequence joins TRBV6-1 and TRBJ2-1; a possible D gene is TRBD1 (6 bases). CDR1 and CDR2 (germline): MNHNS, SASEGT. Trimming pared 2 bases from V and 8 bases from J, leaving 16 bases between. The CDR3 has 15 amino acids. DNA of the CDR3: TGTGCCAGCAGTGAAATACCGAACAGGGTTCATGAGCAGTTCTTC. This sequence encodes CASSEIPNRVHEQFF.

This clonotype was seen many times. The chain carries TRBV5-1 and TRBJ2-1, with TRBD1 identical over 7 bases. J lost 8 bases, V lost 0 bases, and 8 bases had no gene match. Germline V gene sequence: CDR1 SGHRS, CDR2 YFSETQ. The CDR3 sequence is 15 residues long. Here the CDR3 reads CASSLVAGGLYEQFF. CDR3 nucleotides: TGCGCCAGCAGCTTGGTGGCAGGGGGTCTTTATGAGCAGTTCTTC. Complete variable domain (other parts from reference TRBV5-1 and TRBJ2-1): KAGVTQTPRYLIKTRGQQVTLSCSPISGHRSVSWYQQTPGQGLQFLFEYFSETQRNKGNFPGRFSGRQFSNSRSEMNVSTLELGDSALYLCASSLVAGGLYEQFFGPGTRLTVL.

The rearrangement uses TRBV9 and TRBJ1-4; unclear D gene. Trimming stripped 2 bases from V and 6 bases from J, with 11 bases between. This CDR3 contains 14 residues. Germline lookup yields CDR1 SGDLS and CDR2 YYNGEE. The CDR3 spells CASSVAATDEKLFF. The CDR3 DNA reads as TGTGCCAGCAGCGTGGCCGCGACTGATGAAAAACTGTTTTTT.

The table lists this clonotype with many counts. The chain employs TRBV6-1 and TRBJ2-7, with D perhaps TRBD1 or TRBD2 (5 bases each). V lost 5 bases and J lost 2, with 13 bases in between. The CDR3 is 14 residues long. Germline assignment: CDR1 MNHNS and CDR2 SASEGT. CDR3 nucleotides: TGTGCCAGCAGTCCCGGGACCCCCCCCTACGAGCAGTACTTC. Its translation is CASSPGTPPYEQYF.

This clonotype has a count of ten or more. The rearrangement links TRBV29-1 to TRBJ2-1; 10 bases align to TRBD2. The CDR3 is 14 residues long. Germline CDR1 reads SQVTM; CDR2 reads ANQGSEA. After removal of 2 bases from V and 8 bases from J, the junction contained 6 bases not matched to a gene. The CDR3 DNA follows: TGCAGCGTTGAAACCCTAGCGGGAGTCTATGAGCAGTTCTTC. Translation gives CSVETLAGVYEQFF.